The source of this TCR beta chain is a study of cytomegalovirus exposure and HLA in healthy donors. Study outcomes and limitations: Specificity for CMV antigens was confirmed in vitro for a few of the CMV-associated chains.

60 Vbeta and 13 Jbeta primers were used in PCR. Assay: immunoSEQ multiplex PCR; the TCRdb copy retains only in-frame clones and omits some. The table includes fewer than 150,000 clones, around 78% detected once. The CDR3 loop spans 11 amino acids. Trimming pared 3 bases from V and 6 bases from J, leaving 7 bases between. From germline, CDR1 is DFQATT and CDR2 SNEGSKA (reference sequence). Every donor was a healthy person donating bone marrow. The sample holds a few counts of this clone. Its matching antigen is unknown. Sequenced: PBMCs. The TCR comes from a middle-aged woman in good health and CMV-seropositive. The genes are TRBV20-1 and TRBJ2-3; D is undetermined. CDR3 DNA sequence: TGCAGTGCTAGCCAAATGGATACGCAGTATTTT. It is translated as CSASQMDTQYF.